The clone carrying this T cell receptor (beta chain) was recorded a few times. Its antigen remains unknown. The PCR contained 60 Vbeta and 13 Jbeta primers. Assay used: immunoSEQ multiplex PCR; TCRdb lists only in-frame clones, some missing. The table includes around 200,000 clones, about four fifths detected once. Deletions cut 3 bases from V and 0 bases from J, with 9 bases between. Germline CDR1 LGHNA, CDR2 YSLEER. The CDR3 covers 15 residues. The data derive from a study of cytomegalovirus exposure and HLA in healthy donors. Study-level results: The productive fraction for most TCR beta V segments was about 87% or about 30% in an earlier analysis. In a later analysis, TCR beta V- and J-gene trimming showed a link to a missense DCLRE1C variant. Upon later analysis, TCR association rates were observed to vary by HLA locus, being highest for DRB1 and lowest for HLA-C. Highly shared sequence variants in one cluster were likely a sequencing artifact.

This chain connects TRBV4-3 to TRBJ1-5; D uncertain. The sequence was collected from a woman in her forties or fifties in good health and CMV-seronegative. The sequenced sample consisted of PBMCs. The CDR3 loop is CASSQTVLSNQPQHF. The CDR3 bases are TGCGCCAGCAGCCAGACTGTCCTTAGCAATCAGCCCCAGCATTTT.